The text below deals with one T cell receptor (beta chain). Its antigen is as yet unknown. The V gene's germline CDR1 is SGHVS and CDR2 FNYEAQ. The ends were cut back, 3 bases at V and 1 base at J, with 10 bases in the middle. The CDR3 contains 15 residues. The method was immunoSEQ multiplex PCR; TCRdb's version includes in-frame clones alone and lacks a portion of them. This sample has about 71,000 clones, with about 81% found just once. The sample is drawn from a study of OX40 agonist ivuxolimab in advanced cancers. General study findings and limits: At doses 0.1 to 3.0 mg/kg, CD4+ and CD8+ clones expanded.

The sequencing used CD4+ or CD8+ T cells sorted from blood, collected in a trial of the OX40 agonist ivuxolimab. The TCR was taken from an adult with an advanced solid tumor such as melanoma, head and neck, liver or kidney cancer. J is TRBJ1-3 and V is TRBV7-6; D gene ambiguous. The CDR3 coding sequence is TGTGCCAGCAGCTTCGACATCCGATCTGGAAACACCATATATTTT. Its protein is CASSFDIRSGNTIYF.